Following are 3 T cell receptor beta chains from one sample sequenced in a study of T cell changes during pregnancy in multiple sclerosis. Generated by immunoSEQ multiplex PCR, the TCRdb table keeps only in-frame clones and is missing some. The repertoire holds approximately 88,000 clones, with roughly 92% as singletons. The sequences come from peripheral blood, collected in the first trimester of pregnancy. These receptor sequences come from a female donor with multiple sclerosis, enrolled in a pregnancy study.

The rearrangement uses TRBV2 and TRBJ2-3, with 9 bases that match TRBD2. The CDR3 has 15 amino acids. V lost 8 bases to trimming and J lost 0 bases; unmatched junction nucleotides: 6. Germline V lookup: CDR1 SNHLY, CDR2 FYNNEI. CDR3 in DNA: TGTGCCAGCGGAAGACTAGCGGACAGCACAGATACGCAGTATTTT. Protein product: CASGRLADSTDTQYF. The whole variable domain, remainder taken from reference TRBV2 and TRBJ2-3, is EPEVTQTPSHQVTQMGQEVILRCVPISNHLYFYWYRQILGQKVEFLVSFYNNEISEKSEIFDDQFSVERPDGSNFTLKIRSTKLEDSAMYFCASGRLADSTDTQYFGPGTRLTVL.

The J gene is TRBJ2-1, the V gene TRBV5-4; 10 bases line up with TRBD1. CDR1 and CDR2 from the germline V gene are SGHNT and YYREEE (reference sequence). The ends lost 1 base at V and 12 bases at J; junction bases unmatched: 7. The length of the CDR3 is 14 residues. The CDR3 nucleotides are TGTGCCAGCAGCTTGTGGGACAGGGGTCTCGGGCAGTTCTTC. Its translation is CASSLWDRGLGQFF.

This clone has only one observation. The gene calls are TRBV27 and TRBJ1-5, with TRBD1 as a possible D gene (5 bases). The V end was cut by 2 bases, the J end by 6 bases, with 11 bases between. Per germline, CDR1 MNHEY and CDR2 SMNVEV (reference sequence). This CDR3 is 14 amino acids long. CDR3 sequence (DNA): TGTGCCAGCAGTTTACTCGGGGGTGGTCAGCCCCAGCATTTT. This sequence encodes CASSLLGGGQPQHF.